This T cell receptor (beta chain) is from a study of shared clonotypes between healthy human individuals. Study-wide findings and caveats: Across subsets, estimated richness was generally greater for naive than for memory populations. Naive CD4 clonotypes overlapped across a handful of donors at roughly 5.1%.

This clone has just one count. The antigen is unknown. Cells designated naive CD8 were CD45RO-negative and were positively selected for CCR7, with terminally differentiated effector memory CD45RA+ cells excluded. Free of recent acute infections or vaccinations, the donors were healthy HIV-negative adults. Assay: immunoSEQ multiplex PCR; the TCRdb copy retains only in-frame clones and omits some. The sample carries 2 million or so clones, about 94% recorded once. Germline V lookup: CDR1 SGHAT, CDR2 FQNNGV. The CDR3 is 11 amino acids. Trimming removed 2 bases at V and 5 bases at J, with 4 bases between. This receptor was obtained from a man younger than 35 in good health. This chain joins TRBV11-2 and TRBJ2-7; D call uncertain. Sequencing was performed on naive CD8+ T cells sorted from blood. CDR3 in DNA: TGTGCCAGCAGCTTAAGCCACGAGCAGTACTTC. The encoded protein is CASSLSHEQYF.